The source of this T cell receptor beta chain is a study of PD-1 blockade in classical Hodgkin lymphoma. All the patients suffered relapse after autologous stem cell transplantation, and brentuximab vedotin exposure differed. Isolation of CD4+ T cells from thawed PBMCs was performed by magnetic negative selection. Study findings and constraints: Initiation of nivolumab under 1 year after ASCT led to exclusion of patients.

Note on this clone: Its antigen is not identified.

The table came from immunoSEQ multiplex PCR; TCRdb's copy has only in-frame clones and leaves some out. The table shows 25,000 to 30,000 clones, with around 80% occurring only once. This TCR was recovered from a human donor with classical Hodgkin lymphoma. Sequenced material: CD4+ T cells from blood, taken at baseline.

CDR3 amino acids: CAWSEVGGQYF. As DNA, the CDR3 is TGTGCCTGGAGTGAGGTCGGGGGTCAGTACTTC. The rearrangement uses TRBV30 and TRBJ2-7; TRBD2 is a possible D gene (6 bases). Germline V gene data show CDR1 as GTSNPN and CDR2 as SVGIG (reference sequence). This CDR3 is built from 11 residues. Between the trimmed V and J ends, which lost 1 base and 10 bases, there was a span of 11 bases.